This TCR beta chain was sequenced for a study of regulatory T cells in long-lasting Graves disease. Per the germline V gene, CDR1 is DFQATT and CDR2 is SNEGSKA (reference sequence). The CDR3 consists of 12 residues. V lost 3 bases, J lost 7 bases, and 12 bases lay in between. The sample holds many counts of this clonotype. Construction of TCR beta libraries relied on iRepertoire HTBI primers and on Arm-PCR targeting CDR3 regions. TCRdb re-analysed the multiplex PCR reads in MiXCR, keeping a single row per CDR3 protein. This sample carries approximately 400,000 distinct CDR3 sequences, 15% of them seen once, and the ten largest clones take 16%. Time point defined: newly diagnosed GD, antithyroid drugs for less than 3 months. The TCR library was made from RNA that had been extracted from PBMCs in TRIzol. The data also belong to a second study, concerning T cells in Graves' hyperthyroidism and ophthalmopathy.

The chain is built from TRBV20-1 and TRBJ1-1, with D uncertain. This specimen consisted of peripheral blood mononuclear cells (PBMCs), obtained at new diagnosis, from a patient treated with antithyroid drugs. The origin of this receptor is a woman between 25 and 40 years old with Graves disease. CDR3 DNA sequence: TGCAGTGCTAGTCGAAGGGAAAGTGAAGCTTTCTTT. Amino acid sequence: CSASRRESEAFF.